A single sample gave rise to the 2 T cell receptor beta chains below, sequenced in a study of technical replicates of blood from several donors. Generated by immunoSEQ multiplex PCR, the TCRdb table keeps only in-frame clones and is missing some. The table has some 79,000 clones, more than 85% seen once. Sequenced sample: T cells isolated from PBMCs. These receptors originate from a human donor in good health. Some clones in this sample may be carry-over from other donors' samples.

The CDR3 DNA reads TGTGCCAGCAGCGTAACATTCTTCGCTGAAGCTTTCTTT. It specifies CASSVTFFAEAFF. The chain couples TRBV9 to TRBJ1-1; D is ambiguous. V gave up 1 base and J gave up 6 bases, with 10 bases separating them. This CDR3 comprises 13 residues. Germline lookup yields CDR1 SGDLS and CDR2 YYNGEE. Variable domain in full (rest from reference TRBV9 and TRBJ1-1): DSGVTQTPKHLITATGQRVTLRCSPRSGDLSVYWYQQSLDQGLQFLIQYYNGEERAKGNILERFSAQQFPDLHSELNLSSLELGDSALYFCASSVTFFAEAFFGQGTRLTVV.

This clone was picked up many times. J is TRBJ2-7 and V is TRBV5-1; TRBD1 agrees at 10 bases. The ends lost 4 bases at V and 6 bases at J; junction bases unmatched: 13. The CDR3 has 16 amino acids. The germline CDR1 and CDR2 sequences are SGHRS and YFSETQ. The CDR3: CASSGGDRGLVVEQYF. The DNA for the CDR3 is TGCGCCAGCAGCGGGGGGGACAGGGGCTTGGTTGTCGAGCAGTACTTC.